Here is one T cell receptor (beta chain) with its context. Its antigen is still unknown. The source of the sample is a study of cytomegalovirus exposure and HLA in healthy donors. General observations from the study: Analyses of presence/absence relied on an assumption of roughly uniform sequencing depth across donors.

The PCR had 60 Vbeta and 13 Jbeta primers. The repertoire was sequenced with immunoSEQ multiplex PCR; TCRdb's copy has only in-frame clones and lacks some. The sample has just under 95,000 clones; roughly 86% are singletons. This CDR3 region has 15 residues. The ends were cut back, 3 bases at V and 5 bases at J, with 17 bases in the middle. In germline, CDR1 is SGDLS, CDR2 YYNGEE. The records omit this donor's CMV serostatus. Sequencing was performed on PBMCs. The V gene is TRBV9, the J gene TRBJ2-5, with D perhaps TRBD2 (6 bases). The TCR was taken from a human donor in good health. The CDR3 coding sequence is TGTGCCAGCAGCGCGAGGGGCGGGACTCTTGAGACCCAGTACTTC. It codes for CASSARGGTLETQYF.